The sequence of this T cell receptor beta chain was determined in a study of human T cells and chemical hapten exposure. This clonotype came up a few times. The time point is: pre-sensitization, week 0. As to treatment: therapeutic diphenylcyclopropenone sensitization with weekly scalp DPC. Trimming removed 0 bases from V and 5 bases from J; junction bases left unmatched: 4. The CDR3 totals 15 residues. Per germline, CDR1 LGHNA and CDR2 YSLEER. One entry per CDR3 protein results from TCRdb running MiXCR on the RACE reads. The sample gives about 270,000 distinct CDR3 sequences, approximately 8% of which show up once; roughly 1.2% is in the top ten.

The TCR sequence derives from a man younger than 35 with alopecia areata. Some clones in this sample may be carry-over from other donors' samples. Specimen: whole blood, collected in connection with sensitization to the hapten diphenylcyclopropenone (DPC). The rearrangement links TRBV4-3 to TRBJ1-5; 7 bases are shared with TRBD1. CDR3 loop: CASSQEQGSDQPQHF. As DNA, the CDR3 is TGCGCCAGCAGCCAAGAACAGGGGAGCGATCAGCCCCAGCATTTT.